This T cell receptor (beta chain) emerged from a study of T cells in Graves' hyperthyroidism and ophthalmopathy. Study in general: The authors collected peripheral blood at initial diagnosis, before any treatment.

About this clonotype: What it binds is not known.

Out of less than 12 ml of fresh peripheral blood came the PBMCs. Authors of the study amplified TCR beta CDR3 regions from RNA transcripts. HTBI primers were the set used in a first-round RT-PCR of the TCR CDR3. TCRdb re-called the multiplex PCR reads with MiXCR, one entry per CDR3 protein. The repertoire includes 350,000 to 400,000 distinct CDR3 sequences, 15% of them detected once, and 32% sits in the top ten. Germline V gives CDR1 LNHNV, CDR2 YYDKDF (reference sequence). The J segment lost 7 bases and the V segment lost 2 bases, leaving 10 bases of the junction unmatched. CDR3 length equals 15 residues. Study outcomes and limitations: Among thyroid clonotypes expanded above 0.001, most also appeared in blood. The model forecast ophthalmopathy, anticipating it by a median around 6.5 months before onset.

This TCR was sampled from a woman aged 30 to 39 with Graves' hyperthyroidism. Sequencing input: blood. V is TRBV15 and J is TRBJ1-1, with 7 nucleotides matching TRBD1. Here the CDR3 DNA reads TGTGCCACCAGCAGAAGGCGAACAGGGGAAAGTGAAGCTTTCTTT. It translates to CATSRRRTGESEAFF.